The 9 T cell receptor beta chains given below trace back to one sample, sequenced in a study of T cells in Graves' hyperthyroidism and ophthalmopathy. Authors of the study amplified TCR beta CDR3 regions from RNA transcripts. The HTBI primer set drove a first-round RT-PCR of the TCR CDR3. TCRdb independently ran MiXCR on the multiplex PCR reads; one entry per CDR3 protein. Found here are 480,000 or so distinct CDR3 sequences, 14% of them singletons; the top ten hold around 17%. Source material: blood. The receptor source for this set is a young woman with Graves' hyperthyroidism.

This clonotype was seen at least ten times. V gene TRBV24-1 combines with J gene TRBJ1-2; D is undetermined. Germline-derived CDR1 and CDR2 are KGHDR and SFDVKD. V was cut by 3 bases and J by 7 bases, with 11 bases left in between. This CDR3 is built from 13 residues. CDR3 coding DNA: TGTGCCACCAGTGATGAGTGGGTCGGTGGCTACACCTTC. It encodes CATSDEWVGGYTF.

This clonotype was counted ten times or more. The chain combines TRBV24-1 with TRBJ2-1; 7 bases fit TRBD2. There are 15 residues in the CDR3. Germline V gene lookup returns CDR1 KGHDR and CDR2 SFDVKD. The J segment lost 6 bases and the V segment lost 11 bases, leaving 15 bases of the junction unmatched. The CDR3 protein is CANGAIVRESNEQFF. Written as DNA, the CDR3 is TGTGCCAACGGGGCCATCGTGCGGGAGTCCAATGAGCAGTTCTTC.

In its sample, this clonotype was seen many times. The CDR3 protein is CAISESGRDSREQYF. CDR3 DNA: TGTGCCATCAGTGAGTCAGGCAGGGATTCAAGGGAGCAGTACTTC. This sequence joins TRBV10-3 and TRBJ2-7; a weak D match, TRBD1 (5 bases). The V end was cut by 0 bases, the J end by 7 bases, with 16 bases between. This CDR3 comprises 15 residues. Germline CDR1 is ENHRY and CDR2 is SYGVKD.

This clonotype was seen a handful of times. The chain has TRBV19 and TRBJ2-2; no clear D gene. The CDR3 is made up of 14 amino acids. V lost 7 bases to trimming and J lost 3 bases, with 12 bases between them. The germline gives CDR1 LNHDA, CDR2 SQIVND (reference sequence). CDR3 nucleotide sequence: TGTGCCAGTATTACGACTGGATACACCGGGGAGCTGTTTTTT. The encoded protein is CASITTGYTGELFF.

There are many counts of this clonotype. The rearrangement links TRBV30 to TRBJ2-1; D unclear. This CDR3 has 11 residues. The germline V and J ends were trimmed by 1 base and 6 bases, with 4 bases remaining between them. Germline assignment: CDR1 GTSNPN and CDR2 SVGIG (reference sequence). For the CDR3, the DNA is TGTGCCTGGAGTGGGGTCAATGAGCAGTTCTTC. Protein: CAWSGVNEQFF.

This clonotype was seen a few times. The chain recombines TRBV20-1 with TRBJ2-4; D is unresolved. This CDR3 has 11 residues. Germline loops: CDR1 DFQATT, CDR2 SNEGSKA (reference sequence). The V and J ends lost 2 bases and 8 bases respectively, with 7 bases between them. CDR3 region: CSARFRDIQYF. CDR3 sequence (DNA): TGCAGTGCTAGATTTCGGGACATTCAGTACTTC.

This clonotype was seen many times. This sequence joins TRBV3-1 and TRBJ2-2; 9 bases are a match to TRBD2. The CDR3 covers 19 residues. V shed 0 bases, J shed 5 bases, and the junction held 13 bases outside the gene matches. Germline CDR1 and CDR2: LGHDT and YNNKEL (reference sequence). The CDR3 loop is CASSQDLNSGSFWTGELFF. The CDR3 nucleotides read TGTGCCAGCAGCCAAGATCTTAATAGCGGGAGCTTTTGGACCGGGGAGCTGTTTTTT.

This clonotype was observed many times. This chain links TRBV29-1 with TRBJ1-4, with unresolved D. The CDR3 totals 14 residues. CDR1 is SQVTM and CDR2 is ANQGSEA in the germline V gene. V lost 5 bases to trimming and J lost 5 bases, with 15 bases between them. The CDR3, as DNA: TGCAGCGTTCGACCGAAACCAGGAAATGAAAAACTGTTTTTT. Protein sequence: CSVRPKPGNEKLFF.

The table lists this clonotype with many counts. The chain joins TRBV24-1 to TRBJ2-1, with unresolved D. Germline values: CDR1 KGHDR, CDR2 SFDVKD. This CDR3 contains 17 residues. The germline V and J ends were trimmed by 2 bases and 0 bases, with 13 bases remaining between them. CDR3 in amino acids: CATSDSDLPSSYNEQFF. The CDR3 DNA is TGTGCCACCAGTGATTCTGATCTCCCTAGCTCCTACAATGAGCAGTTCTTC.